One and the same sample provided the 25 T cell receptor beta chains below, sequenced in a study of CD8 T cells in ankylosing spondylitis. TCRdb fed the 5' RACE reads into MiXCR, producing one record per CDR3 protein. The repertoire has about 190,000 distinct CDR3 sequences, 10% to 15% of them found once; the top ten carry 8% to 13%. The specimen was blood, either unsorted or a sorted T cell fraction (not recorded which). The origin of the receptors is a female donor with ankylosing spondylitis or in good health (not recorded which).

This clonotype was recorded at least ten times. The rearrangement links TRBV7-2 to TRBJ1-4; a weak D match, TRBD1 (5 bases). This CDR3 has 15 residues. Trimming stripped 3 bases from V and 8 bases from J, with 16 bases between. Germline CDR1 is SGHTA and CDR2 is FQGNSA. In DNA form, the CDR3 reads TGTGCCAGCAGCTTTTTGCATGGGGCAGGGGAAAAACTGTTTTTT. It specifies CASSFLHGAGEKLFF. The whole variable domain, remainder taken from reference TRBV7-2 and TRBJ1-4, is GAGVSQSPSNKVTEKGKDVELRCDPISGHTALYWYRQSLGQGLEFLIYFQGNSAPDKSGLPSDRFSAERTGGSVSTLTIQRTQQEDSAVYLCASSFLHGAGEKLFFGSGTQLSVL.

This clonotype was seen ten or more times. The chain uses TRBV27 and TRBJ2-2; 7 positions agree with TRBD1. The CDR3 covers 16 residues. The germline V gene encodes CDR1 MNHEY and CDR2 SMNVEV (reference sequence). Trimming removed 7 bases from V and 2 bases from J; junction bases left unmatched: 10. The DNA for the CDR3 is TGTGCCAGCACCCTTAGGACAGGAGGTAACACCGGGGAGCTGTTTTTT. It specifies CASTLRTGGNTGELFF.

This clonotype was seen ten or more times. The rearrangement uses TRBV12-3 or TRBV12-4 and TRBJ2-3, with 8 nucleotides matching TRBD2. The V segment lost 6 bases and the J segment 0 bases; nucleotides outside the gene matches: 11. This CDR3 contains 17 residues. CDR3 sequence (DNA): TGTGCCAGCAGCTCTCTCACTAGCGGACTTAGCACAGATACGCAGTATTTT. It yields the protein CASSSLTSGLSTDTQYF.

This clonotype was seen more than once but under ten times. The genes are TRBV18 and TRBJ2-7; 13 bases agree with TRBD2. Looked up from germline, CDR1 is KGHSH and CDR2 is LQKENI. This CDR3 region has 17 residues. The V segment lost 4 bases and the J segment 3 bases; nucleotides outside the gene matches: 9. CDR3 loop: CASSQLSGTSGVYEQYF. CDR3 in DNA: TGTGCCAGCTCACAATTATCCGGGACTAGCGGGGTCTACGAGCAGTACTTC.

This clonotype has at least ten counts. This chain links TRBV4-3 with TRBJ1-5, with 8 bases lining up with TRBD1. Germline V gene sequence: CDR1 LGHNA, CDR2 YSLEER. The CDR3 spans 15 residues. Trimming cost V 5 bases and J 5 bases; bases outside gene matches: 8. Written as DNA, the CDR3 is TGCGCCAGCAGCGTCTACTTGACAGGGGATCAGCCCCAGCATTTT. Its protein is CASSVYLTGDQPQHF.

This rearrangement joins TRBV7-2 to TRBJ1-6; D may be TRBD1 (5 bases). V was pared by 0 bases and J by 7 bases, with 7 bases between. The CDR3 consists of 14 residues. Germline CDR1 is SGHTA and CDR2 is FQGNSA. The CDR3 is CASSLAAGNSPLHF. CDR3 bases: TGTGCCAGCAGCTTAGCGGCAGGGAATTCACCCCTCCACTTT.

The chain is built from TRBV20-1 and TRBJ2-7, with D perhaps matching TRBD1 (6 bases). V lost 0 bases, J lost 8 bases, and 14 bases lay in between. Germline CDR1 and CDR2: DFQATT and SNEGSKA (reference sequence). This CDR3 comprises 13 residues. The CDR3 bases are TGCAGTGCTAGAGATTTCAGGGGCTCGAAGCAGTACTTC. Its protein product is CSARDFRGSKQYF.

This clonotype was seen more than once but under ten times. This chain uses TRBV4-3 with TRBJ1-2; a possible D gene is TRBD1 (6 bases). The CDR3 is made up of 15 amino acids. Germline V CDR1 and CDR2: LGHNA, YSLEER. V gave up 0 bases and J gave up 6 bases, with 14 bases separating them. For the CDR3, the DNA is TGCGCCAGCAGCCAAGACCCTAGGACAGTTGATGGCTACACCTTC. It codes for CASSQDPRTVDGYTF.

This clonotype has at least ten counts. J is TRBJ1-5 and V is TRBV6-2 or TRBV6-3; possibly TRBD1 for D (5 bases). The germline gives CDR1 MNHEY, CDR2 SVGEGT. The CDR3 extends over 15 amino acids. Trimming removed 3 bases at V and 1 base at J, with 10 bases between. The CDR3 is CASSYGGGSNQPQHF. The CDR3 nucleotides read TGTGCCAGCAGTTATGGTGGGGGAAGCAATCAGCCCCAGCATTTT.

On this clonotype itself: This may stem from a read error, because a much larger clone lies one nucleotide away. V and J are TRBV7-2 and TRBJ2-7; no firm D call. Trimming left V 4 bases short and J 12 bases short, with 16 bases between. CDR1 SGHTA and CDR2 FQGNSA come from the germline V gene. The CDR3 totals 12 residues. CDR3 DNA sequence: TGTGCCAGCAGCTCAGAACTACTTCGGCGGTACTTC. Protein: CASSSELLRRYF.

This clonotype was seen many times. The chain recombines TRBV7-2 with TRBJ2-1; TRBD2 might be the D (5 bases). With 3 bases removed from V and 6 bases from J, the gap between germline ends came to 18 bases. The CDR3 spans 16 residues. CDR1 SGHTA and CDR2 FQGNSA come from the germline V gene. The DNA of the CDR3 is TGTGCCAGCAGCTTGGAGTCCCTCTTACGGGGCAATGAGCAGTTCTTC. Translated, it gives CASSLESLLRGNEQFF.

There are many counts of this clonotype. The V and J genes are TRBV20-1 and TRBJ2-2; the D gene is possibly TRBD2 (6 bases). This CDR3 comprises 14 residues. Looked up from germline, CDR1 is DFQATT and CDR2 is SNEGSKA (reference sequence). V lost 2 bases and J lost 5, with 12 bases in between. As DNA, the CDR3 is TGCAGTGCTAGACAGGGACTTTTAACCGGGGAGCTGTTTTTT. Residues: CSARQGLLTGELFF.

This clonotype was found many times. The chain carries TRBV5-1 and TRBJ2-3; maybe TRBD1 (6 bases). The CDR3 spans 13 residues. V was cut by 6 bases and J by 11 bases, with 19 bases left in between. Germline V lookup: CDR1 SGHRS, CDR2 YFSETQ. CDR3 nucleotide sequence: TGCGCCAGCACCCGACAGGACCATCCATTGCAGTATTTT. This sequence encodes CASTRQDHPLQYF.

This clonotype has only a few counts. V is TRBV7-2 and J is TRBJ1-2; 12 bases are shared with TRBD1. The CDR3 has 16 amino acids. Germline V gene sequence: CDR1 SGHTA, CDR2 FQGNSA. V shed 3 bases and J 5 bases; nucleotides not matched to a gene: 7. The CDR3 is CASSFPRDRGLYGYTF. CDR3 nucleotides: TGTGCCAGCAGCTTCCCCCGGGACAGGGGGCTTTATGGCTACACCTTC. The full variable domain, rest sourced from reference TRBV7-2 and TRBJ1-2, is GAGVSQSPSNKVTEKGKDVELRCDPISGHTALYWYRQSLGQGLEFLIYFQGNSAPDKSGLPSDRFSAERTGGSVSTLTIQRTQQEDSAVYLCASSFPRDRGLYGYTFGSGTRLTVV.

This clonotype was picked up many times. CDR3 nucleotide sequence: TGTGCCAGTAGTAATCCGGGACAGTTCTTCTCTGGGGCACACATATATTTT. It codes for CASSNPGQFFSGAHIYF. The gene calls are TRBV19 and TRBJ1-3; 7 bases match TRBD1. V lost 4 bases and J lost 12; bases outside the gene matches: 21. The CDR3 spans 17 residues. Germline lookup yields CDR1 LNHDA and CDR2 SQIVND (reference sequence).

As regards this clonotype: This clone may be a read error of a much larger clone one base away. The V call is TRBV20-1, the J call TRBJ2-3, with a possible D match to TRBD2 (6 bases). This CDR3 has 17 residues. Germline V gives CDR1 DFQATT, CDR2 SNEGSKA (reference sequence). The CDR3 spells CCARERSAAGYTDTQYF. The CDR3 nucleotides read TGCTGTGCTAGAGAGAGGTCGGCAGCGGGCTACACAGATACGCAGTATTTT.

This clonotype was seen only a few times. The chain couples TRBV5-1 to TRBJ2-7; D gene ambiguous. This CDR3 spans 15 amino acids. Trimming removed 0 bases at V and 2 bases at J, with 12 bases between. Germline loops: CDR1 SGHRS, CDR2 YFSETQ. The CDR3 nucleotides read TGCGCCAGCAGCTTGGGAGCCGATCCCACCTACGAGCAGTACTTC. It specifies CASSLGADPTYEQYF.

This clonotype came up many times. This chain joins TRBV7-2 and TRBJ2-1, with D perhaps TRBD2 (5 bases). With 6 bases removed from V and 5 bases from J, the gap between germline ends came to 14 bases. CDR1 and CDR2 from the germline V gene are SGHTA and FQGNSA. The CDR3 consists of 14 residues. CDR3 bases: TGTGCCAGCAGTCGTGGGCGGGCCGACAATGAGCAGTTCTTC. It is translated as CASSRGRADNEQFF.

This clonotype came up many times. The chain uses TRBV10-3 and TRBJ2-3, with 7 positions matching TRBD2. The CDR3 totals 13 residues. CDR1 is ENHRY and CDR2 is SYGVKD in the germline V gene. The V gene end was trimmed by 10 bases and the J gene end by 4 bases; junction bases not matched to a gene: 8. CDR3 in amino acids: CATRTSQADTQYF. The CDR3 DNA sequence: TGTGCCACCCGGACTAGTCAGGCAGATACGCAGTATTTT.

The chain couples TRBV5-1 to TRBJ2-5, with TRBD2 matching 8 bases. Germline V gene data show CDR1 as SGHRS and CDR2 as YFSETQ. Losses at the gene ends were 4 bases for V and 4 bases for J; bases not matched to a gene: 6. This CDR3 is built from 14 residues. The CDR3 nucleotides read TGCGCCAGCAGCACCCAGCGGGAGTTAGAGACCCAGTACTTC. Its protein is CASSTQRELETQYF.

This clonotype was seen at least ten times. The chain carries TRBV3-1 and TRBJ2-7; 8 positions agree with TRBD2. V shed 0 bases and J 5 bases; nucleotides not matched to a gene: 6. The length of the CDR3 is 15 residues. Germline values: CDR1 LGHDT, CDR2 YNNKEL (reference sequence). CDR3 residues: CASSQDTGGPNEQYF. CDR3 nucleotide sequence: TGTGCCAGCAGCCAAGACACGGGAGGGCCCAACGAGCAGTACTTC.

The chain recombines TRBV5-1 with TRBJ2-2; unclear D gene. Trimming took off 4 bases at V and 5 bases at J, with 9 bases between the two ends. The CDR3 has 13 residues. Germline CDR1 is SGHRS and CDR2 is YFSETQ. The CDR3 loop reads CASSPTDTGELFF. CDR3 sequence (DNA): TGCGCCAGCAGCCCGACCGATACCGGGGAGCTGTTTTTT.

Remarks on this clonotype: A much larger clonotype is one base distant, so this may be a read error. This CDR3 reads CSAGRIAGGYNEQFF. The CDR3 DNA reads TGCAGTGCTGGTCGCATAGCGGGAGGTTACAATGAGCAGTTCTTC. The gene calls are TRBV20-1 and TRBJ2-1; 10 bases match TRBD2. The germline CDR1 and CDR2 sequences are DFQATT and SNEGSKA (reference sequence). With V trimmed by 5 bases and J by 4 bases, 8 bases remained unmatched. The CDR3 length is 15 residues.

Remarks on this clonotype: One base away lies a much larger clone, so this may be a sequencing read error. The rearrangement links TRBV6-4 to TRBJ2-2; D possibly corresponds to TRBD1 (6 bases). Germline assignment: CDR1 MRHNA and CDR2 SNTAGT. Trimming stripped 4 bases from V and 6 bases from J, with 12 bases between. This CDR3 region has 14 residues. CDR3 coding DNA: TGTGCCAGCAGTGGCTTACAGGGAGCCGGGGAGCTGTTTTTT. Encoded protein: CASSGLQGAGELFF.

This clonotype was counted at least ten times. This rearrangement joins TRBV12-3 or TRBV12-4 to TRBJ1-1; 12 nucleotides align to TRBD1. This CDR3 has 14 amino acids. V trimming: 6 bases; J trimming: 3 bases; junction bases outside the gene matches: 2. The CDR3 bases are TGTGCCAGCAGGGGGGACAGGGGGCACACTGAAGCTTTCTTT. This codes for CASRGDRGHTEAFF.